This T cell receptor beta chain originates from a study of cytomegalovirus exposure and HLA in healthy donors. Study as a whole: Out of approximately 170 million T cells, an earlier analysis found some 120 million unique TCR beta sequences in total. Study conclusions and caveats: Analyses of presence/absence relied on an assumption of roughly uniform sequencing depth across donors. Some public TCRs appeared in many individuals, while most sequences were rare. Reportedly, fewer N-insertions than the roughly 700-donor mean appeared in an Asian-associated ancestry cluster in a later analysis.

Germline lookup yields CDR1 MNHEY and CDR2 SVGAGI. This CDR3 contains 14 residues. V lost 0 bases to trimming and J lost 0 bases, with 4 bases between them. Turning to this clone: What it recognizes is unknown.

The PCR made use of 60 Vbeta and 13 Jbeta primers. TCRdb's copy holds only in-frame clones and misses some; the assay was immunoSEQ multiplex PCR. This sample's table reports 35,000 to 45,000 clones. Sequenced: PBMCs. The chain combines TRBV6-5 with TRBJ2-3; no clear D gene. This receptor was identified in a man aged 40-55 years in good health and CMV-seropositive. CDR3 DNA sequence: TGTGCCAGCAGTTACTCGGAGAGCACAGATACGCAGTATTTT. It is translated as CASSYSESTDTQYF.